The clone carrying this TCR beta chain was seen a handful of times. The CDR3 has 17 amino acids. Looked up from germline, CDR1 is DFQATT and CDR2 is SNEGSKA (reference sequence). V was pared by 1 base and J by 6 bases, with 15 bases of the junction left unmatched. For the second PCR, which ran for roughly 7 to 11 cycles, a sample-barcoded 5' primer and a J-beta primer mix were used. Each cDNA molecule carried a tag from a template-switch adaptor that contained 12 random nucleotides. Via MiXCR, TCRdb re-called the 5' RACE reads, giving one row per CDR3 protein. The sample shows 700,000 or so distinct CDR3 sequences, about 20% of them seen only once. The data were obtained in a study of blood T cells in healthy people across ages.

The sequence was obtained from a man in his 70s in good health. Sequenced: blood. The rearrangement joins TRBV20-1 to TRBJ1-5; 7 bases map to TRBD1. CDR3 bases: TGCAGTGCTAGAGGACAGGGCAGGGCGGTAGTTCCTCAGCCCCAGCATTTT. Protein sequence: CSARGQGRAVVPQPQHF.